What follows are 13 T cell receptor beta chains derived from one specimen sequenced in a study of cytomegalovirus exposure and HLA in healthy donors (dated by TCRdb to between 2016 and 2019). Library construction relied on the immunoSEQ multiplex PCR assay. For the multiplex PCR, a mixture combining 60 forward primers for TCR Vbeta segments and 13 reverse primers for TCR Jbeta segments was used. TCRdb took this table from immuneACCESS and kept in-frame rearrangements with V and J called. Such tables lack part of the clones; where checked against another copy, unresolved V genes explain under half of the gap, and the rest is unexplained. This sample lists about 170,000 clones; 75% to 90% were detected once. The ten largest clonotypes hold 0.95% to 1.5% of the sample. The sequenced material came from PBMCs. The receptors here all came from a boy aged 2 to 10 in good health and CMV-seronegative.

This chain links TRBV2 with TRBJ1-4; 9 nucleotides line up with TRBD1. Germline values: CDR1 SNHLY, CDR2 FYNNEI. The CDR3 spans 14 residues. The V and J ends lost 6 bases and 5 bases, in that order; junction bases with no gene match: 4. CDR3 loop: CASRTTGGNEKLFF. The DNA for the CDR3 is TGTGCCAGCAGAACTACAGGGGGCAATGAAAAACTGTTTTTT.

The chain is built from TRBV7-2 and TRBJ2-1; D is unresolved. This CDR3 region has 16 residues. Between the trimmed V and J ends, which lost 5 bases and 6 bases, there was a span of 20 bases. Germline CDR1 is SGHTA and CDR2 is FQGNSA. The CDR3 DNA reads as TGTGCCAGCAGCGTAACGGCGCAGAGGTTTAGCAATGAGCAGTTCTTC. The encoded protein is CASSVTAQRFSNEQFF.

J is TRBJ1-4 and V is TRBV6-6, with TRBD1 matching 7 bases. Germline trimming cut 7 bases from V and 7 bases from J; bases unmatched to any gene: 9. Per germline, CDR1 MNHNY and CDR2 SVGAGI (reference sequence). This CDR3 is 14 amino acids long. The CDR3 reads CASKGQDPIEKLFF. The CDR3 nucleotides are TGTGCCAGCAAAGGACAGGACCCCATTGAAAAACTGTTTTTT.

As regards this clone: Additional DNA sequences in this sample encode the identical CDR3. The genes are TRBV10-3 and TRBJ1-2; D possibly corresponds to TRBD1 (5 bases). Germline V gives CDR1 ENHRY, CDR2 SYGVKD. V was cut by 3 bases and J by 4 bases, with 9 bases left in between. The CDR3 is 13 amino acids. The CDR3 spells CAISDDRLYGYTF. The CDR3 DNA is TGTGCCATCAGTGATGACAGACTCTATGGCTACACCTTC.

The rearrangement links TRBV5-6 to TRBJ1-6; D call uncertain. CDR1 SGHDT and CDR2 YYEEEE come from the germline V gene. V was trimmed by 1 base and J by 10 bases, leaving 18 bases between them. The CDR3 has 16 amino acids. The CDR3 DNA reads TGTGCCAGCAGCTTGAGCCCTGAGGGAATAGGGTCACCCCTCCACTTT. It is translated as CASSLSPEGIGSPLHF. Supplemented by reference TRBV5-6 and TRBJ1-6, the full variable domain reads DAGVTQSPTHLIKTRGQQVTLRCSPKSGHDTVSWYQQALGQGPQFIFQYYEEEERQRGNFPDRFSGHQFPNYSSELNVNALLLGDSALYLCASSLSPEGIGSPLHFGNGTRLTVT.

Note on this clone: At one of its ends the junction is not consistent with the germline gene, which may arise from a read error. The V gene is TRBV7-7, the J gene TRBJ2-3, with a weak D call TRBD1 (5 bases). CDR1 is SSHAT and CDR2 is FNYEAQ in the germline V gene (reference sequence). This CDR3 comprises 13 residues. CDR3 DNA: TGTGCTAGCAGCCTCGAGCAGGGTTATACGCAGTATTTT. This codes for CASSLEQGYTQYF.

The chain employs TRBV4-2 and TRBJ2-7; TRBD1 agrees at 9 bases. The CDR3 totals 16 residues. J was trimmed by 2 bases and V by 1 base; bases with no gene match: 6. CDR1 LGHNA and CDR2 YNFKEQ come from the germline V gene. For the CDR3, the DNA is TGTGCCAGCAGCCAAGCCCCGGGACAGGGTACCTACGAGCAGTACGTC. It codes for CASSQAPGQGTYEQYV.

The chain uses TRBV7-9 and TRBJ1-1, with TRBD1 identical over 10 bases. The J segment lost 9 bases and the V segment lost 3 bases, leaving 4 bases of the junction unmatched. The CDR3 runs 13 residues. The germline V gene has CDR1 SEHNR and CDR2 FQNEAQ (reference sequence). CDR3 coding DNA: TGTGCCAGCAGCTTCGGGGACAGGGGACAAGCTTTCTTT. Translating gives CASSFGDRGQAFF.

CDR3 region: CASSLDHQDYQPQHF. The CDR3 bases are TGTGCCAGCAGCTTAGATCATCAGGACTATCAGCCCCAGCATTTT. The J gene is TRBJ1-5, the V gene TRBV11-2; D remains ambiguous. From germline, CDR1 is SGHAT and CDR2 FQNNGV. The CDR3 loop spans 15 amino acids. The V gene lost 0 bases and the J gene lost 5 bases, with 11 bases spanning the gap.

In this sample, this clone turned up a few times. The chain combines TRBV30 with TRBJ1-4; 10 nucleotides agree with TRBD1. The J segment lost 6 bases and the V segment lost 4 bases, leaving 11 bases of the junction unmatched. CDR3 length: 16 residues. The germline gives CDR1 GTSNPN, CDR2 SVGIG (reference sequence). The CDR3 is CAWTPEMTGGDEKLFF. The CDR3 DNA follows: TGTGCCTGGACCCCAGAAATGACAGGGGGCGATGAAAAACTGTTTTTT.

This clone was counted a single time. The J gene is TRBJ2-1, the V gene TRBV9, with unresolved D. Trimming removed 0 bases at V and 6 bases at J, with 10 bases between. From germline, CDR1 is SGDLS and CDR2 YYNGEE. This CDR3 is 14 amino acids long. The CDR3 coding sequence is TGTGCCAGCAGCGTAGATCTCCTTGTCAATGAGCAGTTCTTC. Protein product: CASSVDLLVNEQFF.

The chain's CDR3 is CASSQEWWREKLFF. DNA for the CDR3: TGCGCCAGCAGCCAAGAATGGTGGCGGGAAAAACTGTTTTTT. The J gene is TRBJ1-4, the V gene TRBV4-1; D call uncertain. The V and J ends lost 0 bases and 8 bases respectively, with 10 bases between them. CDR1 and CDR2 from the germline V gene are MGHRA and YSYEKL. This CDR3 is 14 amino acids long.

This chain uses TRBV30 with TRBJ1-1; D may be TRBD1 (6 bases). This CDR3 is built from 13 residues. Germline loops: CDR1 GTSNPN, CDR2 SVGIG (reference sequence). V was shortened by 0 bases and J by 4 bases, with 9 bases between the two germline ends. DNA for the CDR3: TGTGCCTGGAGTGTCGTAGGGGGCACTGAAGCTTTCTTT. As protein: CAWSVVGGTEAFF.